This T cell receptor beta chain was captured in a study of blood T cell repertoires in COVID-19. Per the original methods: The assay estimated nucleated cells by amplifying reference gene primers. Generated by immunoSEQ multiplex PCR, the TCRdb table keeps only in-frame clones and is missing some. V and J calls and clone size come straight from that table; D and trimming were deduced from the DNA. The repertoire consists of some 74,000 clones, with roughly 80% occurring once and the leading ten covering around 5%. This CDR3 spans 15 amino acids. Germline V lookup: CDR1 MNHNS, CDR2 SASEGT. After removal of 1 base from V and 4 bases from J, the junction contained 5 bases not matched to a gene.

The receptor comes from a woman aged 80 or older with active or convalescent COVID-19. The sample taken for sequencing was peripheral blood. The chain is built from TRBV6-1 and TRBJ2-3, with TRBD2 matching over 7 bases. DNA for the CDR3: TGTGCCAGCAGTGAAGGGGACGCGGGGGCAGATACGCAGTATTTT. The encoded protein is CASSEGDAGADTQYF.